The 22 T cell receptor beta chains below all came from one sample that was sequenced in a study of blood T cell repertoires in COVID-19. Libraries were prepared by immunoSEQ multiplex PCR; TCRdb keeps only in-frame clonotypes and omits some of them. The table lists about 240,000 clones, 80% to 90% of them singletons, with 7.5% in the top ten. Material for sequencing was peripheral blood. These TCRs come from an elderly woman with COVID-19, enrolled during active disease.

CDR3 DNA: TGTGCCTGGAAGTGGAGGGAGGACACTGAAGCTTTCTTT. Translation gives CAWKWREDTEAFF. The gene calls are TRBV30 and TRBJ1-1, with no clear D. V gave up 4 bases and J gave up 3 bases, with 12 bases separating them. Germline V CDR1 and CDR2: GTSNPN, SVGIG (reference sequence). The CDR3 is made up of 13 amino acids.

The CDR3: CASSPIGQPPRYSNQPQHF. Written as DNA, the CDR3 is TGTGCCAGCAGTCCGATTGGACAACCTCCCCGATATAGCAATCAGCCCCAGCATTTT. The V call is TRBV28, the J call TRBJ1-5; D is possibly TRBD1 (5 bases). The CDR3 has 19 amino acids. From germline, CDR1 is MDHEN and CDR2 SYDVKM. Deletions cut 5 bases from V and 0 bases from J, with 23 bases between.

This chain links TRBV19 with TRBJ1-1, with TRBD1 as a possible D gene (6 bases). Germline CDR1 and CDR2: LNHDA and SQIVND (reference sequence). The CDR3 length is 12 residues. Trimming removed 7 bases from V and 11 bases from J, with 17 bases in between. This CDR3 reads CASNPGALPAFF. CDR3 bases: TGTGCCAGTAACCCAGGGGCTCTACCGGCTTTCTTT.

The chain recombines TRBV10-2 with TRBJ1-3; no firm D call. Germline loops: CDR1 WSHSY, CDR2 SAAADI. V was shortened by 6 bases and J by 3 bases, with 9 bases between the two germline ends. The CDR3 is made up of 13 amino acids. The CDR3 spells CASRSGYGNTIYF. CDR3 coding DNA: TGCGCCAGCAGATCGGGGTATGGAAACACCATATATTTT.

V usage is TRBV4-2 and J usage is TRBJ2-5; tentative D call: TRBD2 (6 bases). Germline-derived CDR1 and CDR2 are LGHNA and YNFKEQ. The V and J ends lost 4 bases and 9 bases respectively, with 18 bases between them. The CDR3 loop spans 14 amino acids. CDR3 nucleotides: TGTGCCAGCAGCCTCCGGGACTCGCCCGAGGCCCAGTACTTC. Its protein is CASSLRDSPEAQYF.

This chain links TRBV28 with TRBJ2-7; 7 nucleotides align to TRBD1. V shed 5 bases and J 5 bases; nucleotides not matched to a gene: 9. Looked up from germline, CDR1 is MDHEN and CDR2 is SYDVKM. CDR3 length: 14 amino acids. The CDR3 DNA reads TGTGCCAGCAGTCGCCTGACAGGGATGGACGAGCAGTACTTC. Translated: CASSRLTGMDEQYF.

The chain employs TRBV3-1 (or the pseudogene TRBV3-2) and TRBJ2-5, with D possibly matching TRBD2 (5 bases). This CDR3 contains 14 residues. CDR1 and CDR2 (germline): LGHDT, YNNKEL (reference sequence). Trimming took off 3 bases at V and 2 bases at J, with 10 bases between the two ends. CDR3 in DNA: TGTGCCAGCAGCCATGCGGGTCCGCAAGAGACCCAGTACTTC. Protein: CASSHAGPQETQYF.

The chain has TRBV4-1 and TRBJ1-5; 7 bases line up with TRBD1. V shed 1 base, J shed 1 base, and the junction held 4 bases outside the gene matches. CDR1 and CDR2 (germline): MGHRA, YSYEKL. The CDR3 loop spans 16 amino acids. CDR3 sequence (DNA): TGCGCCAGCAGCCAAGCCCCAGGGGGGAGCAATCAGCCCCAGCATTTT. Translation: CASSQAPGGSNQPQHF.

The V call is TRBV2, the J call TRBJ2-7, with TRBD1 identical over 11 bases. The V gene end was trimmed by 6 bases and the J gene end by 4 bases; junction bases not matched to a gene: 5. Germline assignment: CDR1 SNHLY and CDR2 FYNNEI. This CDR3 region has 14 residues. CDR3: CASRGTGGSYEQYF. CDR3 nucleotide sequence: TGTGCCAGCAGGGGGACAGGGGGGTCTTACGAGCAGTACTTC.

This clone was observed a handful of times. The same CDR3 can be traced to other DNA sequences in this sample. The chain is built from TRBV19 and TRBJ1-1, with D possibly matching TRBD1 (5 bases). Trimming removed 5 bases from V and 4 bases from J, with 8 bases in between. The germline V gene encodes CDR1 LNHDA and CDR2 SQIVND (reference sequence). CDR3 length equals 12 residues. The CDR3 sequence: CASSWGGTEAFF. The CDR3 bases are TGTGCCAGTAGTTGGGGGGGCACTGAAGCTTTCTTT. The whole variable domain, filled in from reference TRBV19 and TRBJ1-1, reads DGGITQSPKYLFRKEGQNVTLSCEQNLNHDAMYWYRQDPGQGLRLIYYSQIVNDFQKGDIAEGYSVSREKKESFPLTVTSAQKNPTAFYLCASSWGGTEAFFGQGTRLTVV.

Worth noting for this clone: Other DNA sequences from this sample encode an identical CDR3 as well. The chain recombines TRBV6-2 or TRBV6-3 with TRBJ1-2; 7 bases are shared with TRBD1. The length of the CDR3 is 13 residues. After removal of 4 bases from V and 3 bases from J, the junction contained 2 bases not matched to a gene. Germline loops: CDR1 MNHEY, CDR2 SVGEGT. CDR3 nucleotides: TGTGCCAGCAGTTGGACAGGTGACTATGGCTACACCTTC. This encodes CASSWTGDYGYTF.

Note on this clone: Other DNA sequences in the same sample also yield this CDR3. The chain couples TRBV5-1 to TRBJ1-1; no clear D. Germline V CDR1 and CDR2: SGHRS, YFSETQ. CDR3 length: 14 amino acids. V was clipped by 2 bases and J by 0 bases, with 8 bases between them. The CDR3 protein is CASSLTGMNTEAFF. The CDR3 DNA is TGCGCCAGCAGCTTAACGGGGATGAACACTGAAGCTTTCTTT.

The chain uses TRBV6-1 and TRBJ1-6, with 8 positions matching TRBD1. Germline assignment: CDR1 MNHNS and CDR2 SASEGT. The CDR3 has 17 residues. V lost 4 bases and J lost 7; bases outside the gene matches: 12. CDR3 amino acids: CASSATGGARRNSPLHF. As DNA, the CDR3 is TGTGCCAGCAGTGCTACAGGGGGGGCGCGACGGAATTCACCCCTCCACTTT.

The genes are TRBV6-5 and TRBJ1-2; unclear D gene. The germline CDR1 and CDR2 sequences are MNHEY and SVGAGI. The CDR3 length is 12 residues. V lost 10 bases and J lost 0, with 9 bases in between. The CDR3 region has the DNA TGTGCCACCACAAAAGCTAACTATGGCTACACCTTC. Protein: CATTKANYGYTF.

The chain recombines TRBV6-5 with TRBJ2-3, with 7 bases aligning to TRBD1. J lost 5 bases, V lost 4 bases, and 9 bases had no gene match. CDR1 MNHEY and CDR2 SVGAGI come from the germline V gene. There are 15 residues in the CDR3. CDR3 amino acids: CASSSDRARVDTQYF. CDR3 bases: TGTGCCAGCAGTTCCGACAGGGCCCGGGTAGATACGCAGTATTTT.

V is TRBV3-1 (or the pseudogene TRBV3-2) and J is TRBJ2-3; maybe TRBD2 (7 bases). The V gene's germline CDR1 is LGHDT and CDR2 YNNKEL (reference sequence). Trimming left V 2 bases short and J 2 bases short, with 14 bases between. This CDR3 has 16 amino acids. Here the CDR3 DNA reads TGTGCCAGCAGCCAACTAGGGGGGGGGACCACAGATACGCAGTATTTT. It translates to CASSQLGGGTTDTQYF.

V and J are TRBV5-1 and TRBJ1-4; no definite D call. CDR3 length equals 17 residues. Trimming shortened V by 4 bases and J by 2 bases, and 18 bases separated the two germline ends. Germline V gene lookup returns CDR1 SGHRS and CDR2 YFSETQ. The CDR3 DNA follows: TGCGCCAGCAGCCTGCGACCCCCTGGAGGGACTAATGAAAAACTGTTTTTT. It codes for CASSLRPPGGTNEKLFF.

This clone was seen more than once but under ten times. The chain carries TRBV30 and TRBJ1-4; D unresolved. The CDR3 runs 15 residues. Germline V gene sequence: CDR1 GTSNPN, CDR2 SVGIG (reference sequence). Trimming left V 4 bases short and J 5 bases short, with 17 bases between. CDR3 loop: CAWKPRRAPNEKLFF. CDR3 bases: TGTGCCTGGAAACCCCGGAGGGCACCAAATGAAAAACTGTTTTTT.

In this sample, this clone turned up a few times. The chain uses TRBV7-2 and TRBJ2-7; 9 nucleotides match TRBD1. Germline V gene data show CDR1 as SGHTA and CDR2 as FQGNSA. The CDR3 runs 15 residues. Losses at the gene ends were 5 bases for V and 4 bases for J; bases not matched to a gene: 9. CDR3 residues: CASSGGGTGNYEQYF. DNA of the CDR3: TGTGCCAGCAGCGGAGGGGGGACAGGGAATTACGAGCAGTACTTC.

The rearrangement links TRBV6-6 to TRBJ1-2; the D is unclear. Germline values: CDR1 MNHNY, CDR2 SVGAGI (reference sequence). The CDR3 consists of 15 residues. V dropped 7 bases and J dropped 7 bases, with 22 bases sitting between them. The CDR3 loop reads CASTHGPGRVAGYTF. CDR3 nucleotide sequence: TGTGCCAGCACCCACGGACCGGGGAGGGTTGCTGGCTACACCTTC.

This clone was seen only once. The chain is built from TRBV4-1 and TRBJ1-6, with 7 bases aligning to TRBD1. CDR1 is MGHRA and CDR2 is YSYEKL in the germline V gene. Trimming at V came to 0 bases and at J to 0 bases, leaving 2 bases not matched to a gene. The CDR3 runs to 17 residues. As DNA, the CDR3 is TGCGCCAGCAGCCAAGACCGGGACAGCTCCTATAATTCACCCCTCCACTTT. Amino acid sequence: CASSQDRDSSYNSPLHF.

The chain is built from TRBV7-9 and TRBJ2-3, with D possibly TRBD1 on 6 matching bases. The CDR3 is 16 amino acids. The germline V gene has CDR1 SEHNR and CDR2 FQNEAQ (reference sequence). V was clipped by 6 bases and J by 3 bases, with 19 bases between them. As DNA, the CDR3 is TGTGCCAGCAGACCCACCCCCCGACAGGATACAGATACGCAGTATTTT. Amino acids: CASRPTPRQDTDTQYF.